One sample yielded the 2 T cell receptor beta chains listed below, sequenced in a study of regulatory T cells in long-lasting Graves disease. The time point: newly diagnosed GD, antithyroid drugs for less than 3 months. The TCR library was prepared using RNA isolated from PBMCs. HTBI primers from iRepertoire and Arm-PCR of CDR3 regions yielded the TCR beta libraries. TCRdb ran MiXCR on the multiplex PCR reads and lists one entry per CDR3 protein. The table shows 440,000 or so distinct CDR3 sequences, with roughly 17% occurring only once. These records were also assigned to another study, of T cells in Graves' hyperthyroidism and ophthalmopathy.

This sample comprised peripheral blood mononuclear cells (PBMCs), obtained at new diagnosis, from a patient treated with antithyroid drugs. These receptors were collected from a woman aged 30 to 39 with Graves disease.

CDR3 nucleotide sequence: TGTGCCAGCAGCGTAGAAGGGGCCATCTCTGGAAACACCATATATTTT. Translating it yields CASSVEGAISGNTIYF. V and J are TRBV9 and TRBJ1-3, with D possibly being TRBD1 (5 bases). This CDR3 spans 16 amino acids. The ends were cut back, 0 bases at V and 0 bases at J, with 10 bases in the middle. Germline values: CDR1 SGDLS, CDR2 YYNGEE.

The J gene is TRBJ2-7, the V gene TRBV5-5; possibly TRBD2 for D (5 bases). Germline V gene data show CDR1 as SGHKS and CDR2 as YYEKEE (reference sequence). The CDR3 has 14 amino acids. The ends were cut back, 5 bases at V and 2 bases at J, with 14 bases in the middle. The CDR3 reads CASRTPEDTYEQYF. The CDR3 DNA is TGTGCCAGCAGAACTCCGGAGGATACCTACGAGCAGTACTTC.